The 28 T cell receptor beta chains listed next were all sequenced from one sample in a study of OX40 agonist ivuxolimab in advanced cancers. Assay: immunoSEQ multiplex PCR; the TCRdb copy retains only in-frame clones and omits some. Of 50,000 to 60,000 clones in the sample, 82% were seen once. This sample comprised CD4+ or CD8+ T cells sorted from blood, obtained in a trial of the OX40 agonist ivuxolimab. The receptors derive from an adult with an advanced solid tumor such as melanoma, head and neck, liver or kidney cancer.

This rearrangement joins TRBV7-2 to TRBJ1-4; D perhaps matches TRBD1 (5 bases). The ends were cut back, 5 bases at V and 8 bases at J, with 15 bases in the middle. The CDR3 is made up of 14 amino acids. Germline assignment: CDR1 SGHTA and CDR2 FQGNSA. This CDR3 reads CASSPGGTGEKLFF. The CDR3 DNA is TGTGCCAGCAGCCCCGGGGGGACTGGGGAAAAACTGTTTTTT.

This clone was seen once. This specimen includes other DNA sequences encoding the same CDR3. The chain is built from TRBV4-1 and TRBJ1-5; TRBD1 matches at 8 bases. CDR3 size: 16 residues. With V trimmed by 2 bases and J by 6 bases, 9 bases remained unmatched. In germline, CDR1 is MGHRA, CDR2 YSYEKL. The CDR3 DNA reads as TGCGCCAGCAGCCAATCTTTTGTCAGGGGGCCTCAGCCCCAGCATTTT. The encoded protein is CASSQSFVRGPQPQHF.

V and J are TRBV7-2 and TRBJ1-5; D remains unclear. This CDR3 has 13 residues. Looked up from germline, CDR1 is SGHTA and CDR2 is FQGNSA. Trimming shortened V by 4 bases and J by 5 bases, and 9 bases separated the two germline ends. CDR3 sequence: CASSSRRDQPQHF. For the CDR3, the DNA is TGTGCCAGCAGCTCCCGACGGGATCAGCCCCAGCATTTT.

The chain couples TRBV18 to TRBJ1-2, with 10 bases lining up with TRBD1. Trimming removed 6 bases from V and 0 bases from J; junction bases left unmatched: 13. The V gene's germline CDR1 is KGHSH and CDR2 LQKENI. This CDR3 contains 18 residues. CDR3 nucleotides: TGTGCCAGCTCCCCTCTTTTGACAGGGGGCTCCTCTAACTATGGCTACACCTTC. Its translation: CASSPLLTGGSSNYGYTF. The full variable domain, its missing parts supplied by reference TRBV18 and TRBJ1-2, is NAGVMQNPRHLVRRRGQEARLRCSPMKGHSHVYWYRQLPEEGLKFMVYLQKENIIDESGMPKERFSAEFPKEGPSILRIQQVVRGDSAAYFCASSPLLTGGSSNYGYTFGSGTRLTVV.

This clone appeared once. V is TRBV11-2 and J is TRBJ1-2; TRBD1 matches at 11 bases. The germline V gene has CDR1 SGHAT and CDR2 FQNNGV. Trimming took 5 bases from V and 7 from J; bases not matched to a gene: 6. The length of the CDR3 is 14 residues. The CDR3 DNA reads as TGTGCCAGCAGCCAGGACAGGGGGCTTGGTGGCTACACCTTC. This gives the protein CASSQDRGLGGYTF.

The chain has TRBV6-1 and TRBJ2-7; tentatively, D is TRBD1 (6 bases). The germline CDR1 and CDR2 sequences are MNHNS and SASEGT. The length of the CDR3 is 14 residues. Trimming took off 5 bases at V and 2 bases at J, with 13 bases between the two ends. The CDR3 region has the DNA TGTGCCAGCAGTATACAGGGTTACACCTACGAGCAGTACTTC. The encoded protein is CASSIQGYTYEQYF.

V is TRBV5-5 and J is TRBJ1-5; a possible D gene is TRBD1 (5 bases). The CDR3 runs 17 residues. CDR1 and CDR2 from the germline V gene are SGHKS and YYEKEE (reference sequence). Trimming removed 3 bases at V and 7 bases at J, with 23 bases between. CDR3 in DNA: TGTGCCAGCAGCTCCTACGGACCGGCCAGGGTCGGACAGCCCCAGCATTTT. It is translated as CASSSYGPARVGQPQHF.

V gene TRBV11-2 combines with J gene TRBJ2-1; a possible D gene is TRBD1 (5 bases). Trimming stripped 2 bases from V and 3 bases from J, with 14 bases between. The CDR3 has 16 amino acids. From germline, CDR1 is SGHAT and CDR2 FQNNGV. The CDR3, as DNA: TGTGCCAGCAGCTTACCACCATGGGGCCGCTACAATGAGCAGTTCTTC. Translation gives CASSLPPWGRYNEQFF.

The chain carries TRBV19 and TRBJ1-2, with 7 bases fitting TRBD1. The CDR3 runs to 14 residues. V lost 6 bases, J lost 5 bases, and 9 bases stayed unmatched. Germline V lookup: CDR1 LNHDA, CDR2 SQIVND (reference sequence). The CDR3 is CASRESGTDYGYTF. The CDR3 DNA follows: TGTGCCAGTAGGGAATCCGGGACAGATTATGGCTACACCTTC.

This clone was observed a few times. The rearrangement links TRBV28 to TRBJ2-7; 11 bases match TRBD1. Germline V CDR1 and CDR2: MDHEN, SYDVKM. The V segment lost 6 bases and the J segment 2 bases; nucleotides outside the gene matches: 0. The CDR3 has 13 residues. The DNA of the CDR3 is TGTGCCAGCAGGGGACAGGGGGCCTACGAGCAGTACTTC. Its protein is CASRGQGAYEQYF.

The J gene is TRBJ2-5, the V gene TRBV7-2, with D unresolved. The CDR3 extends over 14 amino acids. Trimming removed 2 bases at V and 1 base at J, with 8 bases between. Per the germline V gene, CDR1 is SGHTA and CDR2 is FQGNSA. CDR3 DNA sequence: TGTGCCAGCAGCTTAATTGGGATCCAAGAGACCCAGTACTTC. Translated, it gives CASSLIGIQETQYF. Full variable domain (rest looked up from reference TRBV7-2 and TRBJ2-5): GAGVSQSPSNKVTEKGKDVELRCDPISGHTALYWYRQSLGQGLEFLIYFQGNSAPDKSGLPSDRFSAERTGGSVSTLTIQRTQQEDSAVYLCASSLIGIQETQYFGPGTRLLVL.

The chain joins TRBV7-3 to TRBJ1-2; the D is unclear. This CDR3 has 14 amino acids. Germline loops: CDR1 SGHTA, CDR2 FQGTGA. V lost 5 bases, J lost 0 bases, and 10 bases lay in between. CDR3 sequence (DNA): TGTGCCAGCAGCCCACAACGTACTAACTATGGCTACACCTTC. Amino acids: CASSPQRTNYGYTF.

CDR3 nucleotides: TGTGCCAGCAGCCAAGCCAGGGAAGGGGGTGGCTACACCTTC. Protein product: CASSQAREGGGYTF. V is TRBV14 and J is TRBJ1-2; a weak D match, TRBD1 (6 bases). The CDR3 runs 14 residues. Per germline, CDR1 SGHDN and CDR2 FVKESK. Trimming stripped 1 base from V and 7 bases from J, with 13 bases between.

This chain uses TRBV7-9 with TRBJ2-3, with 9 bases identical to TRBD1. The trim removed 5 bases at V and 3 bases at J, leaving 6 bases unmatched. The CDR3 contains 15 residues. CDR1 SEHNR and CDR2 FQNEAQ come from the germline V gene (reference sequence). The CDR3 loop is CASSPGQGWTDTQYF. In nucleotides, the CDR3 is TGTGCCAGCAGCCCCGGACAGGGGTGGACAGATACGCAGTATTTT. Full variable domain (rest looked up from reference TRBV7-9 and TRBJ2-3): DTGVSQNPRHKITKRGQNVTFRCDPISEHNRLYWYRQTLGQGPEFLTYFQNEAQLEKSRLLSDRFSAERPKGSFSTLEIQRTEQGDSAMYLCASSPGQGWTDTQYFGPGTRLTVL.

The V gene is TRBV19, the J gene TRBJ1-4; D ambiguous. There are 15 residues in the CDR3. The V and J ends lost 4 bases and 0 bases respectively, with 9 bases between them. The germline CDR1 and CDR2 sequences are LNHDA and SQIVND (reference sequence). As DNA, the CDR3 is TGTGCCAGTAGTACCGGACTTTCAACTAATGAAAAACTGTTTTTT. Protein sequence: CASSTGLSTNEKLFF.

This chain connects TRBV5-1 to TRBJ2-7; D could derive from TRBD1 or TRBD2 (5 bases each). Per the germline V gene, CDR1 is SGHRS and CDR2 is YFSETQ. V was clipped by 4 bases and J by 5 bases, with 16 bases between them. The CDR3 covers 14 residues. CDR3 bases: TGCGCCAGCAGCCTGTGGGACCCGGAGGACGAGCAGTACTTC. Translation: CASSLWDPEDEQYF. Together with reference TRBV5-1 and TRBJ2-7, the CDR3 gives the full variable domain: KAGVTQTPRYLIKTRGQQVTLSCSPISGHRSVSWYQQTPGQGLQFLFEYFSETQRNKGNFPGRFSGRQFSNSRSEMNVSTLELGDSALYLCASSLWDPEDEQYFGPGTRLTVT.

This clone was seen only a few times. This chain links TRBV20-1 with TRBJ2-5; D is unresolved. V was clipped by 5 bases and J by 3 bases, with 4 bases between them. This CDR3 region has 10 residues. Per germline, CDR1 DFQATT and CDR2 SNEGSKA (reference sequence). CDR3 loop: CSAWEETQYF. In DNA, the CDR3 is TGCAGTGCTTGGGAAGAGACCCAGTACTTC.

The chain carries TRBV5-4 and TRBJ2-7; 8 bases map to TRBD1. Trimming removed 4 bases from V and 1 base from J; junction bases left unmatched: 7. The V gene's germline CDR1 is SGHNT and CDR2 YYREEE (reference sequence). The CDR3 consists of 15 residues. In DNA form, the CDR3 reads TGTGCCAGCAGCACTACCGGGACAGGTTCCTACGAGCAGTACTTC. Its protein product is CASSTTGTGSYEQYF.

The chain's CDR3 is CASSLGGQGGEKLFF. The DNA of the CDR3 is TGTGCCAGCAGCTTAGGAGGACAGGGGGGTGAAAAACTGTTTTTT. This chain joins TRBV11-3 and TRBJ1-4; TRBD1 agrees at 10 bases. Germline V gene sequence: CDR1 SGHNT, CDR2 YENEEA. The CDR3 covers 15 residues. V lost 1 base and J lost 7; bases outside the gene matches: 3. Based on the CDR3 plus reference TRBV11-3 and TRBJ1-4, the full variable domain is EAGVVQSPRYKIIEKKQPVAFWCNPISGHNTLYWYLQNLGQGPELLIRYENEEAVDDSQLPKDRFSAERLKGVDSTLKIQPAELGDSAVYLCASSLGGQGGEKLFFGSGTQLSVL.

The table lists this clone with a few counts. This chain links TRBV10-3 with TRBJ2-5; D uncertain. Between the trimmed V and J ends, which lost 6 bases and 5 bases, there was a span of 10 bases. Germline assignment: CDR1 ENHRY and CDR2 SYGVKD. The CDR3 contains 12 residues. This CDR3 is CAISKSPETQYF. DNA of the CDR3: TGTGCCATCAGCAAAAGCCCGGAGACCCAGTACTTC.

In this sample, this clone turned up once. The genes are TRBV6-5 and TRBJ2-1, with D perhaps TRBD1 (6 bases). This CDR3 contains 14 residues. CDR1 and CDR2 (germline): MNHEY, SVGAGI. Trimming removed 6 bases at V and 3 bases at J, with 12 bases between. CDR3 in DNA: TGTGCCAGCAGGCTGCAGGGGAACTACAATGAGCAGTTCTTC. It codes for CASRLQGNYNEQFF.

The rearrangement links TRBV21-1 to TRBJ2-6; no check of the table's D call, TRBD1, against the DNA was made. TRBV21-1 is listed as a pseudogene. The CDR3 has 16 residues. CDR3 sequence (DNA): TGTGCCAGCAGCAAAGGGACAGGGACCGGGGCCAACGTCCTGACTTTC. Translating it yields CASSKGTGTGANVLTF.

V is TRBV7-9 and J is TRBJ2-3; 7 nucleotides line up with TRBD1. V lost 3 bases and J lost 6; bases outside the gene matches: 3. CDR1 SEHNR and CDR2 FQNEAQ come from the germline V gene (reference sequence). This CDR3 is 13 amino acids long. The CDR3 is CASSLTGSDTQYF. CDR3 nucleotides: TGTGCCAGCAGCTTGACAGGGTCTGATACGCAGTATTTT.

This clone was detected a few times. The genes are TRBV5-4 and TRBJ2-5; 7 bases match TRBD2. Germline CDR1 and CDR2: SGHNT and YYREEE (reference sequence). This CDR3 spans 15 amino acids. Trimming cost V 4 bases and J 3 bases; bases outside gene matches: 9. The CDR3 spells CASSPGAGREETQYF. The CDR3 bases are TGTGCCAGCAGCCCAGGAGCGGGGCGGGAAGAGACCCAGTACTTC.

The J gene is TRBJ1-1, the V gene TRBV19; D is uncertain. V was shortened by 6 bases and J by 1 base, with 15 bases between the two germline ends. Germline lookup yields CDR1 LNHDA and CDR2 SQIVND (reference sequence). The CDR3 is 15 residues long. This CDR3 reads CASRNKQVQNTEAFF. DNA for the CDR3: TGTGCCAGTAGGAATAAGCAGGTTCAGAACACTGAAGCTTTCTTT.

V gene TRBV12-5 combines with J gene TRBJ2-6, with unresolved D. Trimming took off 1 base at V and 4 bases at J, with 2 bases between the two ends. This CDR3 comprises 13 residues. Germline V gene sequence: CDR1 LGHNT, CDR2 FRNRAP. In nucleotides, the CDR3 is TGTGCTAGTGGTTTGGCCGGGGCCAACGTCCTGACTTTC. It encodes CASGLAGANVLTF.

CDR3 sequence (DNA): TGTGCCAGCAGTGCGAGTCATAGCAATCAGCCCCAGCATTTT. Translated, it gives CASSASHSNQPQHF. The rearrangement joins TRBV6-1 to TRBJ1-5, with D unclear. The CDR3 length is 14 residues. Germline values: CDR1 MNHNS, CDR2 SASEGT. V dropped 4 bases and J dropped 0 bases, with 7 bases sitting between them.

This sequence joins TRBV18 and TRBJ2-5; D is possibly TRBD2 (6 bases). This CDR3 is built from 14 residues. V gave up 5 bases and J gave up 2 bases, with 12 bases separating them. Germline V gene lookup returns CDR1 KGHSH and CDR2 LQKENI. The CDR3 DNA follows: TGTGCCAGCTCAGGGTACGGAGGGCAAGAGACCCAGTACTTC. Its translation: CASSGYGGQETQYF. The complete variable domain, with remaining parts taken from reference TRBV18 and TRBJ2-5, reads NAGVMQNPRHLVRRRGQEARLRCSPMKGHSHVYWYRQLPEEGLKFMVYLQKENIIDESGMPKERFSAEFPKEGPSILRIQQVVRGDSAAYFCASSGYGGQETQYFGPGTRLLVL.